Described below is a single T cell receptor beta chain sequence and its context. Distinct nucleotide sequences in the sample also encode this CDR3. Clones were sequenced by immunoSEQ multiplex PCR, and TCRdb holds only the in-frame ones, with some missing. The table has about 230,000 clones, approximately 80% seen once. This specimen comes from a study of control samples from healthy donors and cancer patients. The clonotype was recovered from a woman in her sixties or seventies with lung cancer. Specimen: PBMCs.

CDR3 nucleotides: TGTGCCTCTGCTGGTTATAGCAATCAGCCCCAGCATTTT. Translation gives CASAGYSNQPQHF. This chain connects TRBV19 to TRBJ1-5; unclear D gene. Trimming left V 11 bases short and J 0 bases short, with 11 bases between. Germline V gene data show CDR1 as LNHDA and CDR2 as SQIVND (reference sequence). The CDR3 consists of 13 residues.